This T cell receptor beta chain was captured in a study of blood T cell repertoires in COVID-19. Study details: There were acute and convalescent COVID-19 samples, and they came from the United States, Italy and Spain. T cells, B-cell-depleted T cells, or PBMCs provided the cDNA or gDNA that served as material.

Source study methods: From reference gene primer amplification, estimates of nucleated cell counts were derived. Clones were sequenced by immunoSEQ multiplex PCR, and TCRdb holds only the in-frame ones, with some missing. The V and J calls and the clone size are those of that table, but D and trimming were determined from the DNA. The table records 90,000 to 140,000 clones, around 86% of them present only once. Trimming removed 4 bases from V and 15 bases from J; junction bases left unmatched: 7. Germline V gene sequence: CDR1 SGHRS, CDR2 YFSETQ. The CDR3 length is 12 residues. This TCR was sampled from an elderly man with acute or convalescent COVID-19. The V call is TRBV5-1, the J call TRBJ2-1, with TRBD2 matching over 10 bases. Sequenced material: peripheral blood. CDR3 sequence (DNA): TGCGCCAGCAGCGAACTAGCGGGGCCCCCGTTCTTC. This encodes CASSELAGPPFF.